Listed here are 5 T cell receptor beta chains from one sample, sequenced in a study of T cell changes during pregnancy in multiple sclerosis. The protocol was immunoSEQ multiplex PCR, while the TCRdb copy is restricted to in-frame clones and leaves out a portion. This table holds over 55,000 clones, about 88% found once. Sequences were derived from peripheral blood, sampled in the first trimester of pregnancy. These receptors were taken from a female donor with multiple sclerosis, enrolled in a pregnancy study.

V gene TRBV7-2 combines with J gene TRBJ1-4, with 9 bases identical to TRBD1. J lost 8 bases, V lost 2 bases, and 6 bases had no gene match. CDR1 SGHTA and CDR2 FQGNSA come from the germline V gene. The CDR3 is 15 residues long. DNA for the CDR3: TGTGCCAGCAGCTTATATTCCGGGACAGGGGAAAAACTGTTTTTT. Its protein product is CASSLYSGTGEKLFF.

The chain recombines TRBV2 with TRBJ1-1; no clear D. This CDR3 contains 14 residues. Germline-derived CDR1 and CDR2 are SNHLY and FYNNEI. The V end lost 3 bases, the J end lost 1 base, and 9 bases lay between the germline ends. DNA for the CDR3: TGTGCCAGCAGTGATCTGGCAGGGAACACTGAAGCTTTCTTT. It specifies CASSDLAGNTEAFF.

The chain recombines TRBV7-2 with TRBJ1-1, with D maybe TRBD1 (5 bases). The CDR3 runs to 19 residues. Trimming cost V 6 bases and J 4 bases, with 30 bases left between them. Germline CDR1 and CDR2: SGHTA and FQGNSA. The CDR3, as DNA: TGTGCCAGCAGGCCAGGCCCTCAGGGTGAAAAAACCTTAGGCACTGAAGCTTTCTTT. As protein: CASRPGPQGEKTLGTEAFF. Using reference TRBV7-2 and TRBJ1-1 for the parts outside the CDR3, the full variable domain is GAGVSQSPSNKVTEKGKDVELRCDPISGHTALYWYRQSLGQGLEFLIYFQGNSAPDKSGLPSDRFSAERTGGSVSTLTIQRTQQEDSAVYLCASRPGPQGEKTLGTEAFFGQGTRLTVV.

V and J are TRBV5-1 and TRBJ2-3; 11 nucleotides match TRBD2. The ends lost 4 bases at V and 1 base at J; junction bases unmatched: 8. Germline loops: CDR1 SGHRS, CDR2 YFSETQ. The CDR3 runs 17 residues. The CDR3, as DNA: TGCGCCAGCAGCACGGGGACTAGCGGATCGGGCACAGATACGCAGTATTTT. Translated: CASSTGTSGSGTDTQYF.

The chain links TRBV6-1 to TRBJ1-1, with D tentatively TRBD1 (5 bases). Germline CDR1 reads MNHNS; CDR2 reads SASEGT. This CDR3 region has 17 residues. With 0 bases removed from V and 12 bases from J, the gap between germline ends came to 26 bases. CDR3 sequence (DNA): TGTGCCAGCAGTGAAGCGCTATTTCCTCTCACGGGAGGGGAAACTTTCTTT. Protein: CASSEALFPLTGGETFF.